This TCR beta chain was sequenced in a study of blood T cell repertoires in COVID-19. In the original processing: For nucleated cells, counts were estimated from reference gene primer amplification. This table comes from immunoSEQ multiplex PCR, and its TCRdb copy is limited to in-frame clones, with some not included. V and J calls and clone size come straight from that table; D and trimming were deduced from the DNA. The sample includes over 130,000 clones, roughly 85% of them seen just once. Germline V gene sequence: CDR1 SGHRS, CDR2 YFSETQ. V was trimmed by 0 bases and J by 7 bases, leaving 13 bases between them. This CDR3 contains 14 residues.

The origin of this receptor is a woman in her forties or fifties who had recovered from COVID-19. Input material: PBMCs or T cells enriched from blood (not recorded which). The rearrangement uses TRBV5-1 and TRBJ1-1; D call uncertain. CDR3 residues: CASSLAPGEGEAFF. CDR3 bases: TGCGCCAGCAGCTTGGCTCCGGGAGAGGGTGAAGCTTTCTTT.